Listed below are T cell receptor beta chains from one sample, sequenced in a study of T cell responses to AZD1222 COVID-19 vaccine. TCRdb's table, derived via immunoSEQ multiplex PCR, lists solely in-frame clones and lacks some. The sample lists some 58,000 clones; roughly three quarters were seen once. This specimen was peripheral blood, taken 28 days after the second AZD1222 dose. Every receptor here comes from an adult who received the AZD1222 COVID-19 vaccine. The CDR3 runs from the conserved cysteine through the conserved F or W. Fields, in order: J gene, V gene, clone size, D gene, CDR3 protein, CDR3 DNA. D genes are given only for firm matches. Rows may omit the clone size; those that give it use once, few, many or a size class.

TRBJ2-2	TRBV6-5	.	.	CASSPNTVTGELFF	TGTGCCAGCAGCCCGAACACGGTAACCGGGGAGCTGTTTTTT
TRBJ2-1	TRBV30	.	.	CAWSYTGTAYNEQFF	TGTGCCTGGAGTTACACAGGGACTGCATACAATGAGCAGTTCTTC
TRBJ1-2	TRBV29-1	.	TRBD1	CSGTGGANYGYTF	TGCAGCGGGACAGGGGGTGCTAACTATGGCTACACCTTC
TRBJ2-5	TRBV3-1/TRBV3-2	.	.	CASSQVREGHQETQYF	TGTGCCAGCAGCCAAGTTAGAGAGGGACACCAAGAGACCCAGTACTTC
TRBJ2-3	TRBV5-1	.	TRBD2	CASSLSSGGFADTQYF	TGCGCCAGCAGCTTGTCCAGCGGGGGGTTCGCAGATACGCAGTATTTT
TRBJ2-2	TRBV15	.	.	CATSRDRLSSTGELFF	TGTGCCACCAGCAGAGATCGTTTAAGTTCCACCGGGGAGCTGTTTTTT
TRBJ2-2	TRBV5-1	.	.	CASSLGSRNTGELFF	TGCGCCAGCAGCTTGGGGTCCCGGAACACCGGGGAGCTGTTTTTT
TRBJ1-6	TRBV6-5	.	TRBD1	CASSVDRGDSPLHF	TGTGCCAGCAGCGTGGACAGGGGGGATTCACCCCTCCACTTT
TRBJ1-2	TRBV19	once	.	CASSILGDKYGYGYTF	TGTGCCAGTAGTATACTTGGCGACAAGTACGGCTATGGCTACACCTTC
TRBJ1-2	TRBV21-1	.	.	CASSKTGGAHNYGYTF	TGTGCCAGCAGCAAGACAGGGGGCGCCCATAACTATGGCTACACCTTC
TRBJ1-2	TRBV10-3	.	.	CAISESTRSGWLGYTF	TGTGCCATCAGTGAGTCGACTCGATCGGGGTGGTTAGGCTACACCTTC
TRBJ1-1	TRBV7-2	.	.	CASSPYRKNTEAFF	TGTGCCAGCAGCCCCTATAGAAAGAACACTGAAGCTTTCTTT
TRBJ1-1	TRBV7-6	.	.	CASSLGEHTEAFF	TGTGCCAGCAGCTTAGGCGAGCACACTGAAGCTTTCTTT
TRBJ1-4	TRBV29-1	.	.	CSVRDLNEKLFF	TGCAGCGTTAGGGACCTAAATGAAAAACTGTTTTTT
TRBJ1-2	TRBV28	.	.	CASSLSGIYGYTF	TGTGCCAGCAGTCTAAGCGGGATCTATGGCTACACCTTC
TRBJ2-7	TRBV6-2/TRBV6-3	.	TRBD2	CASSKSGTSGSGEQYF	TGTGCCAGCAGTAAATCCGGGACTAGCGGGAGCGGCGAGCAGTACTTC
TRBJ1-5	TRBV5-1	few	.	CASSKDGGGYQPQHF	TGCGCCAGCAGCAAGGACGGAGGAGGGTATCAGCCCCAGCATTTT
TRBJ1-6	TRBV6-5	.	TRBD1	CASRARQGIDSPLHF	TGTGCCAGCAGGGCACGACAGGGAATAGATTCACCCCTCCACTTT
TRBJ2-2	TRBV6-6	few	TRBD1	CASRGDRETGELFF	TGTGCCAGCAGGGGAGACAGGGAAACCGGGGAGCTGTTTTTT
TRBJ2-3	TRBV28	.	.	CASSSGSPKAQYF	TGTGCCAGCAGTTCCGGGTCCCCGAAGGCGCAGTATTTT
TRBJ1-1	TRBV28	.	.	CASSTVRTLEAFF	TGTGCCAGCAGTACTGTCCGGACCCTTGAAGCTTTCTTT
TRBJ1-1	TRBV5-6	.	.	CASSSRTTPNTEAFF	TGTGCCAGCAGCTCCCGTACAACACCTAACACTGAAGCTTTCTTT
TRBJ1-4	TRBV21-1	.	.	CASSQTGVGEKLFF	TGTGCCAGCAGCCAGACAGGGGTCGGTGAAAAACTGTTTTTT
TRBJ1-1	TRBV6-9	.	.	CASTLGGNTEAFF	TGTGCCAGCACTCTGGGGGGGAACACTGAAGCTTTCTTT
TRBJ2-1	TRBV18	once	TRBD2	CASSPPGLAGGYEQFF	TGTGCCAGCTCACCACCGGGACTAGCGGGAGGGTATGAGCAGTTCTTC
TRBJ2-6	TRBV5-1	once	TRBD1	CASSLGTGSGANVLTF	TGCGCCAGCAGCTTGGGGACAGGGTCTGGGGCCAACGTCCTGACTTTC
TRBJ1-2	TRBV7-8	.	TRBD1	CASSSSGQVYGYTF	TGTGCCAGCAGCTCCTCGGGACAGGTCTATGGCTACACCTTC
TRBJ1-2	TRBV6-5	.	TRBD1	CASSYLGQGNGYTF	TGTGCCAGCAGTTACCTGGGACAGGGGAATGGCTACACCTTC
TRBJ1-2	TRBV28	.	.	CASSSSITAYGYTF	TGTGCCAGCAGTTCCTCGATAACAGCGTATGGCTACACCTTC
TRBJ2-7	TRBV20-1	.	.	CSASLADEQYF	TGCAGTGCTAGTTTAGCTGACGAGCAGTACTTC
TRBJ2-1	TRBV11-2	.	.	CASSPNRNEQFF	TGTGCCAGCAGCCCCAACCGGAATGAGCAGTTCTTC
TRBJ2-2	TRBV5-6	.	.	CASSLGGTGTGELFF	TGTGCCAGCAGCTTGGGGGGCACGGGCACCGGGGAGCTGTTTTTT
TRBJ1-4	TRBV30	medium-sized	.	CAWSGGTTSHEKLFF	TGTGCCTGGAGCGGTGGGACAACATCCCATGAAAAACTGTTTTTT
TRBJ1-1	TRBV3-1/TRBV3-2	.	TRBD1	CASSQRTGVEAFF	TGTGCCAGCAGCCAACGGACAGGGGTTGAAGCTTTCTTT
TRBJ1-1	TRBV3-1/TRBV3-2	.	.	CASSQGLQGRWAFF	TGTGCCAGCAGCCAAGGATTGCAGGGTAGGTGGGCTTTCTTT
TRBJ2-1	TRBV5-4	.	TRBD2	CAVTLLGTSGYNEQFF	TGTGCCGTAACCCTTCTGGGGACTAGCGGTTACAATGAGCAGTTCTTC
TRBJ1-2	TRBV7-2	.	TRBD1	CASSLATGGAGGYTF	TGTGCCAGCAGCTTAGCGACAGGGGGCGCAGGGGGCTACACCTTC
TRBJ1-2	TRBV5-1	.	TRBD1	CASSLALSGQGGGGYTF	TGCGCCAGCAGCTTGGCCCTATCGGGACAGGGAGGAGGTGGCTACACCTTC
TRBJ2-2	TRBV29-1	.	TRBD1	CSADRDATGELFF	TGCAGCGCGGACAGGGATGCGACCGGGGAGCTGTTTTTT
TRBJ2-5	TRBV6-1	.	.	CASSETTGFQYF	TGTGCCAGCAGTGAAACGACGGGGTTCCAGTACTTC
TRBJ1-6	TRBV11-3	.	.	CASSLTANSPLHF	TGTGCCAGCAGCTTGACGGCTAATTCACCCCTCCACTTT
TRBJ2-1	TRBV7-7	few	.	CASSPRGNNNEQFF	TGTGCTAGCAGCCCTCGGGGAAACAACAATGAGCAGTTCTTC
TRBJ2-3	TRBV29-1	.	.	CSVGTSGQKTDTQYF	TGCAGCGTAGGCACCTCCGGGCAGAAGACAGATACGCAGTATTTT
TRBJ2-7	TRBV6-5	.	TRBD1	CASSYSSRQGYEQYF	TGTGCCAGCAGTTACTCGAGTCGACAGGGTTACGAGCAGTACTTC
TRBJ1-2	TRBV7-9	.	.	CASSGGGISYGYTF	TGTGCCAGCAGCGGTGGAGGGATAAGCTATGGCTACACCTTC
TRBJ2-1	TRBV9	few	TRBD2	CASGSGSMSDEQFF	TGTGCCAGCGGGAGCGGGAGTATGAGCGATGAGCAGTTCTTC
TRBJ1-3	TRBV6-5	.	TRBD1	CASKPQGASGNTIYF	TGTGCCAGCAAACCACAGGGGGCTTCTGGAAACACCATATATTTT
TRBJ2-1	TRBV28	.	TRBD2	CASSLLGLAGVNEQFF	TGTGCCAGCAGCCTACTGGGACTAGCGGGAGTCAATGAGCAGTTCTTC
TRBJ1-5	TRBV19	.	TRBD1	CASEDRVGQPQHF	TGTGCCAGTGAGGACAGGGTCGGTCAGCCCCAGCATTTT
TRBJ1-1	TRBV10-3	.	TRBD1	CAIGGQGGTEAFF	TGTGCCATCGGGGGACAGGGAGGAACTGAAGCTTTCTTT
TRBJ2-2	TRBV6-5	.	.	CASSYRTGELFF	TGTGCCAGCAGTTACAGGACCGGGGAGCTGTTTTTT
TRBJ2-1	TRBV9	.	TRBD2	CASSTGTSGKQFF	TGTGCCAGCAGTACCGGGACTAGCGGGAAGCAGTTCTTC
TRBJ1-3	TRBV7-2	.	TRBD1	CASSVPEKGALLRDTIYF	TGTGCCAGCAGCGTACCAGAGAAGGGGGCGCTCCTTCGGGACACCATATATTTT
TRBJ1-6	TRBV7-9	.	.	CASSSDRNNSPLHF	TGTGCCAGCAGCTCTGACCGAAATAATTCACCCCTCCACTTT
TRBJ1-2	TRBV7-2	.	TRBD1	CASSPQGVAGGYTF	TGTGCCAGCAGCCCGCAGGGGGTCGCTGGGGGCTACACCTTC
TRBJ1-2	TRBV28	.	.	CASSLDTVNYGYTF	TGTGCCAGCAGTTTAGACACGGTCAACTATGGCTACACCTTC
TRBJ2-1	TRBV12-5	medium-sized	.	CASGGGGSSSYNEQFF	TGTGCTAGTGGCGGTGGGGGGTCGAGCTCCTACAATGAGCAGTTCTTC
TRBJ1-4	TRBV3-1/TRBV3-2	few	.	CASSPGTTNEKLFF	TGTGCCAGCAGCCCCGGGACAACTAATGAAAAACTGTTTTTT
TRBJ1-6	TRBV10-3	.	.	CAISESRGTPLHF	TGTGCCATCAGTGAGTCCCGGGGGACACCCCTCCACTTT
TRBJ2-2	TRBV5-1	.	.	CASSLLQSSTGELFF	TGCGCCAGCAGCTTGTTACAGTCGAGCACCGGGGAGCTGTTTTTT